A single sample is the source of the 26 T cell receptor beta chains below, sequenced in a study of metastatic and nonmetastatic thyroid tumors. Patients were all untreated before their thyroid surgery. TCRdb redid the clone calls on the PCR reads using MiXCR. The sample yields 35,000 to 50,000 clones, about 17% seen once. Sequencing was performed on tumor tissue. These TCRs come from a female donor with papillary thyroid cancer or a benign thyroid nodule (not recorded which). Some clones in this sample may be carry-over from other donors' samples.

The chain employs TRBV27 and TRBJ1-2, with 7 nucleotides matching TRBD1. The trim removed 0 bases at V and 1 base at J, leaving 2 bases unmatched. Looked up from germline, CDR1 is MNHEY and CDR2 is SMNVEV (reference sequence). This CDR3 spans 15 amino acids. CDR3 protein: CASSLSPGGNYGYTF. CDR3 bases: TGTGCCAGCAGTTTATCCCCAGGGGGTAACTATGGCTACACCTTC.

This clone was picked up many times. The rearrangement uses TRBV11-2 and TRBJ2-3, with D unclear. Germline CDR1 SGHAT, CDR2 FQNNGV. V was trimmed by 5 bases and J by 3 bases, leaving 9 bases between them. The CDR3 length is 13 residues. The CDR3 here is CASSAPYTDTQYF. The CDR3 region has the DNA TGTGCCAGCAGCGCACCCTATACAGATACGCAGTATTTT. Based on the CDR3 plus reference TRBV11-2 and TRBJ2-3, the full variable domain is EAGVAQSPRYKIIEKRQSVAFWCNPISGHATLYWYQQILGQGPKLLIQFQNNGVVDDSQLPKDRFSAERLKGVDSTLKIQPAKLEDSAVYLCASSAPYTDTQYFGPGTRLTVL.

As for this clone: The missing conserved phenylalanine or tryptophan at the end of this CDR3 makes a read error likely. Because the CDR3's place on the DNA is in doubt, the DNA is left out and the CDR3 is given as listed by TCRdb. This rearrangement joins TRBV12-3 or TRBV12-4 to TRBJ2-3; the D call of TRBD2 is as the table states it, not checked on the DNA. Both ends counted, the CDR3 spans 14 residues. The chain's CDR3 is CASTETAGTDTQCI.

This clone was picked up a small number of times. The junction departs from the called germline gene at one end, perhaps through a read error. In DNA, the CDR3 is TGTGCTAGCAGCTTCCCCAGAGAGACCCAGTACTTC. Its protein product is CASSFPRETQYF. V is TRBV7-7 and J is TRBJ2-5, with D uncertain. The CDR3 runs to 12 residues. The germline V gene encodes CDR1 SSHAT and CDR2 FNYEAQ (reference sequence).

In this sample, this clone turned up many times. The chain employs TRBV7-3 and TRBJ2-1, with 7 nucleotides matching TRBD1. Per germline, CDR1 SGHTA and CDR2 FQGTGA. The CDR3 sequence is 15 residues long. After removal of 0 bases from V and 4 bases from J, the junction contained 3 bases not matched to a gene. The CDR3 loop reads CASSLTGQLYNEQFF. DNA of the CDR3: TGTGCCAGCAGCTTAACGGGACAGCTTTACAATGAGCAGTTCTTC.

In this sample, this clone turned up many times. The J gene is TRBJ2-2, the V gene TRBV18; weak D call: TRBD1 (5 bases). The CDR3 is 13 residues long. Germline-derived CDR1 and CDR2 are KGHSH and LQKENI. The germline V and J ends were trimmed by 1 base and 5 bases, with 5 bases remaining between them. CDR3 protein: CASSPQGTGELFF. In DNA form, the CDR3 reads TGTGCCAGCTCACCACAGGGGACCGGGGAGCTGTTTTTT.

By sample fraction, this clone is medium-sized (0.01 to 0.1%). The CDR3 region is CATSRVQLLNTGELFF. The CDR3 DNA is TGTGCCACCAGCAGAGTGCAGCTCCTGAACACCGGGGAGCTGTTTTTT. The J gene is TRBJ2-2, the V gene TRBV15, with D hard to call. CDR3 length: 16 residues. The germline V and J ends were trimmed by 1 base and 1 base, with 10 bases remaining between them. From germline, CDR1 is LNHNV and CDR2 YYDKDF (reference sequence). The entire variable domain, with the rest obtained from reference TRBV15 and TRBJ2-2, is as follows: DAMVIQNPRYQVTQFGKPVTLSCSQTLNHNVMYWYQQKSSQAPKLLFHYYDKDFNNEADTPDNFQSRRPNTSFCFLDIRSPGLGDTAMYLCATSRVQLLNTGELFFGEGSRLTVL.

V and J are TRBV30 and TRBJ1-5; D is unresolved. The CDR3 runs 13 residues. The V gene's germline CDR1 is GTSNPN and CDR2 SVGIG (reference sequence). V was pared by 3 bases and J by 0 bases, with 6 bases between. This CDR3 is CAWSQISNQPQHF. CDR3 DNA sequence: TGTGCCTGGAGCCAGATTAGCAATCAGCCCCAGCATTTT.

This clone has a count of ten or more. The limits of the CDR3 on the DNA are not certain, so only TCRdb's listed CDR3 is given. The CDR3 loop reads CATSVPGLAVLSSYNEQFF. The V gene is TRBV24-1, the J gene TRBJ2-1; the table's D call of TRBD2 was not tested on the DNA. The CDR3 sequence runs 19 residues, both termini included. CDR1 is KGHDR and CDR2 is SFDVKD in the germline V gene.

This clone appeared many times. The chain joins TRBV19 to TRBJ2-7, with D uncertain. Per the germline V gene, CDR1 is LNHDA and CDR2 is SQIVND (reference sequence). The V end lost 2 bases, the J end lost 2 bases, and 10 bases lay between the germline ends. The CDR3 length is 14 residues. The DNA for the CDR3 is TGTGCCAGTAGTATAAAGGACGGCACCTACGAGCAGTACTTC. As protein: CASSIKDGTYEQYF.

To note about this clone: This could be a read error, since a much larger clone is one nucleotide away. CDR3 DNA sequence: TGTGCCAGGGCCCCAGGGAGAACTGAAGCTTTCTTT. This gives the protein CARAPGRTEAFF. This sequence joins TRBV6-2 or TRBV6-3 and TRBJ1-1, with D possibly being TRBD1 (5 bases). The CDR3 is made up of 12 amino acids. V dropped 9 bases and J dropped 5 bases, with 13 bases sitting between them. Per the germline V gene, CDR1 is MNHEY and CDR2 is SVGEGT.

Many counts were recorded for this clone. V is TRBV20-1 and J is TRBJ2-5; D is uncertain. Germline CDR1 DFQATT, CDR2 SNEGSKA (reference sequence). CDR3 size: 11 residues. V shed 7 bases and J shed 4 bases, with 10 bases lying between them. For the CDR3, the DNA is TGCAGTGGGGGTGAGCCAGAGACCCAGTACTTC. It translates to CSGGEPETQYF.

This clone was counted many times. The genes are TRBV28 and TRBJ1-4, with D uncertain. This CDR3 comprises 14 residues. The germline V and J ends were trimmed by 6 bases and 0 bases, with 8 bases remaining between them. Germline CDR1 is MDHEN and CDR2 is SYDVKM. The CDR3 here is CASSPFATNEKLFF. The CDR3 DNA is TGTGCCAGCAGCCCATTCGCAACTAATGAAAAACTGTTTTTT.

This chain links TRBV2 with TRBJ1-6; D gene uncertain. Trimming cost V 0 bases and J 14 bases, with 14 bases left between them. Germline CDR1 is SNHLY and CDR2 is FYNNEI. CDR3 length: 14 residues. CDR3: CASSEAPDSRTLHF. The CDR3 region has the DNA TGTGCCAGCAGTGAAGCGCCGGACTCTAGGACCCTCCACTTT.

In this sample, this clone turned up many times. This chain links TRBV5-1 with TRBJ2-7; D unresolved. The germline V gene encodes CDR1 SGHRS and CDR2 YFSETQ. The V end lost 2 bases, the J end lost 3 bases, and 9 bases lay between the germline ends. The CDR3 spans 13 residues. CDR3 nucleotide sequence: TGCGCCAGCAGCTTTAGACGCGACTACGAGCAGTACTTC. It codes for CASSFRRDYEQYF. Combining the CDR3 with reference TRBV5-1 and TRBJ2-7 gives the whole variable domain KAGVTQTPRYLIKTRGQQVTLSCSPISGHRSVSWYQQTPGQGLQFLFEYFSETQRNKGNFPGRFSGRQFSNSRSEMNVSTLELGDSALYLCASSFRRDYEQYFGPGTRLTVT.

This clone was counted many times. This chain connects TRBV29-1 to TRBJ2-2; TRBD1 matches at 9 bases. V lost 4 bases and J lost 5; bases outside the gene matches: 2. CDR3 length: 13 amino acids. In germline, CDR1 is SQVTM, CDR2 ANQGSEA. CDR3 protein: CSVATGGTGELFF. In nucleotides, the CDR3 is TGCAGCGTTGCGACAGGGGGAACCGGGGAGCTGTTTTTT.

At least ten counts were recorded for this clone. A junction end diverges from the germline sequence, so it may reflect a read error. The rearrangement links TRBV19 to TRBJ1-2; 10 nucleotides match TRBD1. This CDR3 is built from 15 residues. Germline assignment: CDR1 LNHDA and CDR2 SQIVND (reference sequence). The CDR3 protein is CASNIGGQGGYGYTF. In nucleotides, the CDR3 is TGTGCCAGTAATATAGGCGGACAGGGGGGGTATGGCTACACCTTC.

This clone has ten or more counts. The chain recombines TRBV27 with TRBJ2-5; TRBD1 agrees at 9 bases. With 6 bases clipped from V and 4 bases from J, the junction kept 9 bases outside the gene matches. Germline CDR1 MNHEY, CDR2 SMNVEV (reference sequence). The length of the CDR3 is 15 residues. The CDR3 protein is CASSTGTGTLETQYF. For the CDR3, the DNA is TGTGCCAGCAGCACCGGGACAGGGACGTTAGAGACCCAGTACTTC.

This clone was observed many times. Since a much larger clone is just one base distant, this may be a read error. Other DNA sequences from this sample encode an identical CDR3 as well. The chain carries TRBV7-2 and TRBJ2-5, with a tentative D call TRBD2 (5 bases). CDR1 is SGHTA and CDR2 is FQGNSA in the germline V gene. V gave up 6 bases and J gave up 4 bases, with 12 bases separating them. The CDR3 consists of 13 residues. CDR3 bases: TGTGCCAGCAGGCCGCTAGCAGTAGAGACCCAGTACTTC. Its translation: CASRPLAVETQYF.

The chain uses TRBV11-2 and TRBJ2-1, with 10 bases matching TRBD1. The CDR3 has 16 amino acids. Losses at the gene ends were 5 bases for V and 4 bases for J; bases not matched to a gene: 8. Germline values: CDR1 SGHAT, CDR2 FQNNGV. CDR3 sequence: CASSTLRDRGYNEQFF. For the CDR3, the DNA is TGTGCCAGCAGCACCCTCCGGGACAGGGGTTACAATGAGCAGTTCTTC.

This clone was seen at least ten times. This chain links TRBV12-5 with TRBJ2-1, with TRBD2 as a possible D gene (6 bases). Trimming cost V 2 bases and J 5 bases, with 10 bases left between them. From germline, CDR1 is LGHNT and CDR2 FRNRAP. CDR3 length: 14 residues. The CDR3 protein is CASGLTGLNNEQFF. CDR3 nucleotide sequence: TGTGCTAGTGGTTTGACGGGACTCAACAATGAGCAGTTCTTC. Complete variable domain (other parts from reference TRBV12-5 and TRBJ2-1): DARVTQTPRHKVTEMGQEVTMRCQPILGHNTVFWYRQTMMQGLELLAYFRNRAPLDDSGMPKDRFSAEMPDATLATLKIQPSEPRDSAVYFCASGLTGLNNEQFFGPGTRLTVL.

This clone was observed many times. V and J are TRBV29-1 and TRBJ2-7; 14 nucleotides agree with TRBD2. CDR1 is SQVTM and CDR2 is ANQGSEA in the germline V gene. The V segment lost 3 bases and the J segment 9 bases; nucleotides outside the gene matches: 7. The CDR3 has 14 amino acids. The DNA for the CDR3 is TGCAGCGTTGAGGGGACTAGCGGGAGCGGCGGGCAGTACTTC. This codes for CSVEGTSGSGGQYF.

This clone was counted many times. The J gene is TRBJ2-7, the V gene TRBV5-5; 9 bases fit TRBD2. CDR1 SGHKS and CDR2 YYEKEE come from the germline V gene (reference sequence). The CDR3 loop spans 16 amino acids. The V segment lost 0 bases and the J segment 3 bases; nucleotides outside the gene matches: 7. CDR3 residues: CASSLGSSGMFYEQYF. For the CDR3, the DNA is TGTGCCAGCAGCTTGGGTTCTAGCGGGATGTTCTACGAGCAGTACTTC.

This clone has at least ten counts. The junction does not match germline at one end; this may be a read error. This chain uses TRBV24-1 with TRBJ1-4; D possibly corresponds to TRBD1 (5 bases). This CDR3 is 11 amino acids long. The germline V gene encodes CDR1 KGHDR and CDR2 SFDVKD. The CDR3 region is CATSDGDVLVF. The CDR3 DNA is TGTGCCACCAGTGACGGGGACGTCCTTGTTTTT.

This clone occurred many times. This chain connects TRBV9 to TRBJ2-3; TRBD1 or TRBD2 may be the D gene (7 bases each). With 4 bases removed from V and 0 bases from J, the gap between germline ends came to 15 bases. The CDR3 is 16 residues long. Looked up from germline, CDR1 is SGDLS and CDR2 is YYNGEE. The CDR3 loop reads CASSSRGGESTDTQYF. The CDR3 DNA follows: TGTGCCAGCAGCTCCAGGGGGGGCGAGAGCACAGATACGCAGTATTTT.

V and J are TRBV7-8 and TRBJ1-1; D is ambiguous. CDR1 is SGHVS and CDR2 is FQNEAQ in the germline V gene. V lost 6 bases and J lost 5, with 19 bases in between. CDR3 size: 15 residues. The CDR3 coding sequence is TGTGCCAGCAGTAATAGCCCGGGTAGTACGACTGAAGCTTTCTTT. This gives the protein CASSNSPGSTTEAFF.